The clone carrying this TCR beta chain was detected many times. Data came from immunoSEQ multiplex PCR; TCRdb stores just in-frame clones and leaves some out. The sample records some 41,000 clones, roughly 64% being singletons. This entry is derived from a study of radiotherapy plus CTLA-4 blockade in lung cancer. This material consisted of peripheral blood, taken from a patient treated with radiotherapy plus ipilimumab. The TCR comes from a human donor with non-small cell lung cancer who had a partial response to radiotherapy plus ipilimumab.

In DNA form, the CDR3 reads TGTGCCAGCAGCTCAACACCGGGACAGGCTGACTACGAGCAGTACTTC. Its protein product is CASSSTPGQADYEQYF. The rearrangement links TRBV7-2 to TRBJ2-7; 8 nucleotides align to TRBD1. Germline V lookup: CDR1 SGHTA, CDR2 FQGNSA. The J segment lost 3 bases and the V segment lost 4 bases, leaving 11 bases of the junction unmatched. The CDR3 length is 16 residues.